This TCR beta chain is from a study of T cell clonality in common variable immunodeficiency. Study-wide results and limits: What drives increased CVID clonality needs T cell subpopulation sequencing. CVID subjects showed higher TCRbeta clonality than healthy controls.

With 6 bases removed from V and 3 bases from J, the gap between germline ends came to 6 bases. CDR3 size: 12 residues. CDR1 is MGHDK, CDR2 SYGVNS, per germline. The table came from immunoSEQ multiplex PCR; TCRdb's copy has only in-frame clones and leaves some out. The sample presents roughly 51,000 clones, none singletons. As regards this clone: The antigen is undetermined. The read halts 3 residues ahead of the CDR3 end, with the missing end drawn from the germline J gene.

Sequenced: peripheral blood mononuclear cells. This chain joins TRBV25-1 and TRBJ1-5; TRBD1 might be the D (5 bases). The clonotype comes from a person aged 18 to 75 in good health. CDR3 sequence: CASRGPNQPQHF. Partial CDR3 DNA: TGTGCCAGCAGGGGGCCCAATCAGCCC.